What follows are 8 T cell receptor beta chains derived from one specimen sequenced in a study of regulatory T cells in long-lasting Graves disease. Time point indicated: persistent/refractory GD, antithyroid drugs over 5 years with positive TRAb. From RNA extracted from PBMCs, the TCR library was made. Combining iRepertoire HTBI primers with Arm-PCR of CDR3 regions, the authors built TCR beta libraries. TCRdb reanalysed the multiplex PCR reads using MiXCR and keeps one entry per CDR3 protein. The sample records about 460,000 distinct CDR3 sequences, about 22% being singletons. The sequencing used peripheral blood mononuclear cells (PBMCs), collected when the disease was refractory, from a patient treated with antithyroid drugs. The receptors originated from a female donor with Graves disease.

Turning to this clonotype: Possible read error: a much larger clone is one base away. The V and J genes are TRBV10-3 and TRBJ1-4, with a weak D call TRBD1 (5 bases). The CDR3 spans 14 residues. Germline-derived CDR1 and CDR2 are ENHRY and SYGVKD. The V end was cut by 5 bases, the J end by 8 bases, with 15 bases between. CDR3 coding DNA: TGTGCCATCAGTTCCGGGACCGTGGGGGAAAAACTGTTTTTT. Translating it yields CAISSGTVGEKLFF.

CDR3 sequence reads: CASSPDSDSYEQYF. Here the CDR3 DNA reads TGTGCCAGCAGCCCAGACAGTGACTCCTACGAGCAGTACTTC. The genes are TRBV7-9 and TRBJ2-7; D possibly corresponds to TRBD1 (5 bases). The CDR3 length is 14 residues. The germline V gene encodes CDR1 SEHNR and CDR2 FQNEAQ (reference sequence). Trimming shortened V by 5 bases and J by 0 bases, and 11 bases separated the two germline ends.

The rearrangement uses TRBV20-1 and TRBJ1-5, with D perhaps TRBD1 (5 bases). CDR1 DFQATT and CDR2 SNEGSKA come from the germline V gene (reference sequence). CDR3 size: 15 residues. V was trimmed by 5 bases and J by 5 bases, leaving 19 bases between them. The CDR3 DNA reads TGCAGTGCTCGGGACGCAGGGTTTGAGGATCAGCCCCAGCATTTT. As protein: CSARDAGFEDQPQHF.

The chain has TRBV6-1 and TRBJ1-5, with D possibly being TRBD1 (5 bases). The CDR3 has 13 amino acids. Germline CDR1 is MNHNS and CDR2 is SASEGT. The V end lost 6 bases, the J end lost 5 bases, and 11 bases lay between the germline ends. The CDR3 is CASRRGGYQPQHF. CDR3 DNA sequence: TGTGCCAGCAGGAGGGGAGGTTATCAGCCCCAGCATTTT.

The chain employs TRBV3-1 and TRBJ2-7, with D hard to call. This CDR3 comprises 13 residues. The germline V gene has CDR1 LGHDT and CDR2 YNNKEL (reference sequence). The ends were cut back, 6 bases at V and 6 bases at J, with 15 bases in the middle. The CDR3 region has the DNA TGTGCCAGCAGTTCTACAGCATTTGGCGAGCAGTACTTC. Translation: CASSSTAFGEQYF.

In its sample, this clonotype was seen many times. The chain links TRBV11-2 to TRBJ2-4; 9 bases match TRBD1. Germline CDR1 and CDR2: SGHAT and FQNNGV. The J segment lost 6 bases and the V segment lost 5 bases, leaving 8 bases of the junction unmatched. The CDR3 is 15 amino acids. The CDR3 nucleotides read TGTGCCAGCAGCGTCAGGACAGGGGAATTAAACATTCAGTACTTC. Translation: CASSVRTGELNIQYF.

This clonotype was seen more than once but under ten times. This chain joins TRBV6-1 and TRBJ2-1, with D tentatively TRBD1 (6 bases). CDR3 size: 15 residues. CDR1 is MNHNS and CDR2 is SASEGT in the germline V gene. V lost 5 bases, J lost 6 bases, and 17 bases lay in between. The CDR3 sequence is CASSYRTVSGNEQFF. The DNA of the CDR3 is TGTGCCAGCAGTTACCGGACAGTTTCCGGCAATGAGCAGTTCTTC.

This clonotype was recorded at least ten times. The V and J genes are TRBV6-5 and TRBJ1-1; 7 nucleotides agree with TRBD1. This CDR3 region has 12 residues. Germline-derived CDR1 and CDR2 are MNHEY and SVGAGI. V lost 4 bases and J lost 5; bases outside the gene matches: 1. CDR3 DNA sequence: TGTGCCAGCAGTTGGGACAGTACTGAAGCTTTCTTT. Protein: CASSWDSTEAFF.